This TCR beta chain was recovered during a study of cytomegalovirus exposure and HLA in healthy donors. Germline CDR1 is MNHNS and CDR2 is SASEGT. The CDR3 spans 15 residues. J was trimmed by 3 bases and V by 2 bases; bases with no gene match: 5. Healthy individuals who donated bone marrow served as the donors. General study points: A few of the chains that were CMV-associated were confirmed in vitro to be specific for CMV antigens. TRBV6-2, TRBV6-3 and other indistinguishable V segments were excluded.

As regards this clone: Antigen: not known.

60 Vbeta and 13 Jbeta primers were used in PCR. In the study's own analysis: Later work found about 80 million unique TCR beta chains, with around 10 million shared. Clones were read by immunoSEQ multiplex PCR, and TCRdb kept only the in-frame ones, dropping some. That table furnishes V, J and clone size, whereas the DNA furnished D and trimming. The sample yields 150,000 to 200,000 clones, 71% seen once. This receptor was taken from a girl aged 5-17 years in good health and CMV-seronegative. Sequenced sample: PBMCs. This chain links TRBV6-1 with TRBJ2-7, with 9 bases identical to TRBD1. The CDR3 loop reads CASSESGTGFYEQYF. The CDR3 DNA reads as TGTGCCAGCAGTGAATCCGGGACAGGGTTCTACGAGCAGTACTTC.